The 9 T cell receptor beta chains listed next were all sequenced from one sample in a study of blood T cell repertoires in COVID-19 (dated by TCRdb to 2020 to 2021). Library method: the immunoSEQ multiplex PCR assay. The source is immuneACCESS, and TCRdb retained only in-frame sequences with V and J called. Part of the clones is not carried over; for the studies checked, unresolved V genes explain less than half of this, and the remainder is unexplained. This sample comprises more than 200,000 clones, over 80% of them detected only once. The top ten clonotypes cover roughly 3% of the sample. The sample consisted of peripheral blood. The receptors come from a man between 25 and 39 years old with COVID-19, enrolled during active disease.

This CDR3 reads CASSGLAYLNEQFF. CDR3 coding DNA: TGTGCCAGCAGTGGACTAGCGTACTTAAATGAGCAGTTCTTC. This chain uses TRBV25-1 with TRBJ2-1, with TRBD2 matching 8 bases. The CDR3 spans 14 residues. Germline CDR1 reads MGHDK; CDR2 reads SYGVNS. Unmatched junction bases numbered 6, after V lost 4 bases and J lost 7 bases.

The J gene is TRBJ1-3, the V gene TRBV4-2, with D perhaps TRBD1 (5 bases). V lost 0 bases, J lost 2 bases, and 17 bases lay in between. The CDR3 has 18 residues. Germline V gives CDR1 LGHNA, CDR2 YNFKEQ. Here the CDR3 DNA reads TGTGCCAGCAGCCAAGATCCCTCGGGGGTTTGGGCTGGAAACACCATATATTTT. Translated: CASSQDPSGVWAGNTIYF.

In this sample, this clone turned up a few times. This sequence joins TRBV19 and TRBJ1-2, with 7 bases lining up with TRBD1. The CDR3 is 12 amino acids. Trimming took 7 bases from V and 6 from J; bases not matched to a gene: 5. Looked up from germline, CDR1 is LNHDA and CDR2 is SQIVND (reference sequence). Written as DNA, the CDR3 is TGTGCCAGTATTGAGACAGGGCATGGCTACACCTTC. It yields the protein CASIETGHGYTF.

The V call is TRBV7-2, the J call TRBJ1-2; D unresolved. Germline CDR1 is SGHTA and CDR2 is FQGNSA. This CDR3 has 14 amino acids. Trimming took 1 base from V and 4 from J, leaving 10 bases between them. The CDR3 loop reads CASSLDGQFYGYTF. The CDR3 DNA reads TGTGCCAGCAGCTTAGATGGGCAGTTCTATGGCTACACCTTC.

CDR3 bases: TGTGCCAGCAGCCAATCCGGGACAGGGGGTCTTAAGGCCATTCAGTACTTC. It encodes CASSQSGTGGLKAIQYF. This chain uses TRBV3-1 (or the pseudogene TRBV3-2) with TRBJ2-4; 11 bases map to TRBD1. CDR1 LGHDT and CDR2 YNNKEL come from the germline V gene (reference sequence). The CDR3 sequence is 17 residues long. Trimming at V came to 2 bases and at J to 9 bases, leaving 12 bases not matched to a gene.

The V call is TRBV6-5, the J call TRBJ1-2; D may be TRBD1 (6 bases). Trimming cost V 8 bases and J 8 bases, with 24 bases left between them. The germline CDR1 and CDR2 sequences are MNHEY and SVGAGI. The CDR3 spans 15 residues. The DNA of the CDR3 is TGTGCCAGCCGCTATGGGGGGGGCAGCCTCCGCGGCTACACCTTC. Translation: CASRYGGGSLRGYTF.

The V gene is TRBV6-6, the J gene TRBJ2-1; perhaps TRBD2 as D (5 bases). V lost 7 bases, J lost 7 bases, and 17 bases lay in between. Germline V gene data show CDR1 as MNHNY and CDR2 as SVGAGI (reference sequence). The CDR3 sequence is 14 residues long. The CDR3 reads CASTSSGEWNEQFF. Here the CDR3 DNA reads TGTGCCAGCACCTCGAGCGGAGAGTGGAATGAGCAGTTCTTC.

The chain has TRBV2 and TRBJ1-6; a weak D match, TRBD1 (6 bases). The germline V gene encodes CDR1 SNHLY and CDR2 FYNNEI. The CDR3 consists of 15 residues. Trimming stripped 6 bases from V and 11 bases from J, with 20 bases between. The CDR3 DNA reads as TGTGCCAGCAGAAAGGACAGCGGGATGAGGACACCCCTCCACTTT. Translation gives CASRKDSGMRTPLHF.

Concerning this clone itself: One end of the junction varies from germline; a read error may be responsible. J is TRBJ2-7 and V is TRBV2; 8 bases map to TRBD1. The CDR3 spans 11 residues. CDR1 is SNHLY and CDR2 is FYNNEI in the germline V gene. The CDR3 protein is CASGLRGQASF. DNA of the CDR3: TGTGCCAGCGGGCTCCGGGGACAGGCCTCCTTC.